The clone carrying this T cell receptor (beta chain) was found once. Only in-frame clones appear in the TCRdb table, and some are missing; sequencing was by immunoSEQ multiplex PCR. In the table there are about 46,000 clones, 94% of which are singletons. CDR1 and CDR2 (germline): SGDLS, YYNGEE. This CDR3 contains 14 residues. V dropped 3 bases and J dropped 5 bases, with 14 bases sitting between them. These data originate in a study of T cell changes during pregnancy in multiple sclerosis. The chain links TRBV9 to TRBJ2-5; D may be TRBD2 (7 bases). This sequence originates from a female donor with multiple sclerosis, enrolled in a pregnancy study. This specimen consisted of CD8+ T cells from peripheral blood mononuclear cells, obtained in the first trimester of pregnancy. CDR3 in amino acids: CASSEGGTAETQYF. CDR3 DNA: TGTGCCAGCAGCGAGGGGGGGACGGCGGAGACCCAGTACTTC.